Reported below is one T cell receptor (beta chain). This CDR3 has 12 amino acids. CDR1 is LNHDA and CDR2 is SQIVND in the germline V gene (reference sequence). The ends lost 4 bases at V and 7 bases at J; junction bases unmatched: 3. Data came from immunoSEQ multiplex PCR; TCRdb stores just in-frame clones and leaves some out. Among about 430,000 clones listed, 88% were seen once. This sample stems from a study of blood T cell repertoires in COVID-19. The chain carries TRBV19 and TRBJ1-2; 7 nucleotides agree with TRBD1. Sequencing input: PBMCs or T cells enriched from blood (not recorded which). The TCR comes from a woman between 18 and 30 years old who had been exposed to COVID-19. The CDR3 nucleotides are TGTGCCAGTAGTACCTGGACAGGTGGCTACACCTTC. Protein product: CASSTWTGGYTF.